The T cell receptor beta chain described here comes from a study of cytomegalovirus exposure and HLA in healthy donors. PCR primers comprised 60 Vbeta and 13 Jbeta primers. Data came from immunoSEQ multiplex PCR; TCRdb stores just in-frame clones and leaves some out. This sample's clone table lists some 110,000 clones. Study-level results: Reportedly, HLA-A and HLA-B alleles of most subjects were accurately predicted from TCR beta.

For this clone: Its antigen is not known.

V lost 4 bases to trimming and J lost 2 bases, with 15 bases between them. Germline CDR1 reads SGHDT; CDR2 reads YYEEEE. The CDR3 contains 15 residues. This receptor was obtained from a man aged 25-40 years in good health and CMV-seronegative. The material sequenced was PBMCs. This rearrangement joins TRBV5-6 to TRBJ1-2, with D perhaps matching TRBD1 (5 bases). In DNA form, the CDR3 reads TGTGCCAGCAGCCCAGGGACTAAGGGGAACTATGGCTACACCTTC. Its translation is CASSPGTKGNYGYTF.